Following are 24 T cell receptor beta chains from one sample sequenced in a study of Ad26.COV2.S vaccination and SARS-CoV-2 variants. Assay: immunoSEQ multiplex PCR; the TCRdb copy retains only in-frame clones and omits some. The sample lists 350,000 to 450,000 clones; 89% were seen once. Regarding treatment: about 20 received Ad26.COV2.S at low or high dose, single or two shots; several received placebo; per-sample allocation not given. After the first vaccine or placebo injection, samples were drawn on day 63. The input for sequencing was peripheral blood, taken in a trial of Ad26.COV2.S vaccine versus placebo. The receptors here all came from a person aged 18-65 years who received the Ad26.COV2.S COVID-19 vaccine or a placebo.

J is TRBJ2-7 and V is TRBV10-3; D might be TRBD1 (6 bases). The V and J ends lost 6 bases and 5 bases respectively, with 14 bases between them. The V gene's germline CDR1 is ENHRY and CDR2 SYGVKD. CDR3 length: 13 amino acids. The CDR3 DNA is TGTGCCATCAGGCGGACAGAGTACCACGAGCAGTACTTC. Protein sequence: CAIRRTEYHEQYF.

The genes are TRBV10-3 and TRBJ1-5; 9 bases fit TRBD1. Looked up from germline, CDR1 is ENHRY and CDR2 is SYGVKD. V lost 3 bases, J lost 16 bases, and 10 bases stayed unmatched. CDR3 length equals 13 residues. The CDR3 spells CAISDTTGGANHF. The CDR3 nucleotides are TGTGCCATCAGTGACACCACAGGGGGCGCGAATCATTTT.

The chain carries TRBV19 and TRBJ1-1; D might be TRBD1 (6 bases). Trimming left V 4 bases short and J 8 bases short, with 17 bases between. Germline V lookup: CDR1 LNHDA, CDR2 SQIVND (reference sequence). This CDR3 is 14 amino acids long. CDR3 in DNA: TGTGCCAGTAGTAAACTCGGACAGATACCCGAAGCTTTCTTT. Its translation: CASSKLGQIPEAFF.

The chain employs TRBV5-1 and TRBJ2-5, with D tentatively TRBD1 or TRBD2 (6 bases each). CDR1 SGHRS and CDR2 YFSETQ come from the germline V gene. This CDR3 is built from 15 residues. V lost 5 bases and J 5 bases, leaving 19 bases between the germline ends. The CDR3 region is CASRKEGVQRETQYF. The CDR3 coding sequence is TGCGCCAGCAGAAAGGAGGGGGTTCAGCGGGAGACCCAGTACTTC.

The genes are TRBV6-2 or TRBV6-3 and TRBJ1-5; D is perhaps TRBD1 (5 bases). Germline V gives CDR1 MNHEY, CDR2 SVGEGT. V shed 0 bases and J shed 6 bases, with 9 bases lying between them. The CDR3 is 14 amino acids. This chain's CDR3 is CASSYSWGGQPQHF. In DNA, the CDR3 is TGTGCCAGCAGTTACTCCTGGGGCGGTCAGCCCCAGCATTTT.

The CDR3 nucleotides are TGCGCCAGCAGCCAAGCTAGCGGGAGGGAGTACAATGAGCAGTTCTTC. Its protein product is CASSQASGREYNEQFF. The rearrangement uses TRBV4-1 and TRBJ2-1; 12 bases fit TRBD2. Germline V CDR1 and CDR2: MGHRA, YSYEKL. The CDR3 is made up of 16 amino acids. The V segment lost 1 base and the J segment 4 bases; nucleotides outside the gene matches: 2.

This clone was seen more than once but under ten times. The sample contains more than one DNA sequence encoding this CDR3. The rearrangement joins TRBV7-2 to TRBJ1-1, with D possibly TRBD1 on 5 matching bases. The CDR3 sequence is 13 residues long. Germline loops: CDR1 SGHTA, CDR2 FQGNSA. V dropped 4 bases and J dropped 5 bases, with 11 bases sitting between them. The CDR3 loop reads CASSSQGRTEAFF. DNA of the CDR3: TGTGCCAGCAGCTCCCAGGGTCGGACTGAAGCTTTCTTT.

The chain recombines TRBV24-1 with TRBJ1-4, with 9 bases fitting TRBD1. The CDR3 is 14 residues long. CDR1 KGHDR and CDR2 SFDVKD come from the germline V gene. The ends lost 3 bases at V and 8 bases at J; junction bases unmatched: 3. CDR3 nucleotide sequence: TGTGCCACCAGTGATGGACAGGGGCGGGAAAAACTGTTTTTT. Translation gives CATSDGQGREKLFF.

The chain couples TRBV7-8 to TRBJ2-3, with TRBD2 matching over 7 bases. Germline V gene sequence: CDR1 SGHVS, CDR2 FQNEAQ. This CDR3 is built from 16 residues. The ends lost 5 bases at V and 2 bases at J; junction bases unmatched: 10. CDR3 amino acids: CASSQSVAGLTDTQYF. The CDR3 bases are TGTGCCAGCAGCCAGTCGGTAGCGGGTCTCACAGATACGCAGTATTTT.

The chain uses TRBV18 and TRBJ2-1; 9 positions agree with TRBD1. Germline V gene sequence: CDR1 KGHSH, CDR2 LQKENI. J was trimmed by 2 bases and V by 2 bases; bases with no gene match: 4. CDR3 length equals 16 residues. CDR3 coding DNA: TGTGCCAGCTCACCAGAAAGGACAGGGGCCTACAATGAGCAGTTCTTC. It translates to CASSPERTGAYNEQFF.

The chain combines TRBV4-3 with TRBJ2-7; tentative D call: TRBD2 (6 bases). The CDR3 length is 14 residues. Deletions cut 2 bases from V and 4 bases from J, with 12 bases between. Germline V gives CDR1 LGHNA, CDR2 YSLEER. The CDR3 bases are TGCGCCAGCAGCCAATCTCGACTAGTTTACGAGCAGTACTTC. Its protein product is CASSQSRLVYEQYF.

This chain links TRBV9 with TRBJ1-2; TRBD1 is a possible D gene (6 bases). From germline, CDR1 is SGDLS and CDR2 YYNGEE. Trimming removed 4 bases from V and 6 bases from J, with 22 bases in between. This CDR3 contains 16 residues. CDR3 amino acids: CASSLGGTGYLHGYTF. CDR3 bases: TGTGCCAGCAGCCTAGGGGGTACGGGATATCTTCATGGCTACACCTTC.

This chain joins TRBV14 and TRBJ2-4, with a possible D match to TRBD1 (6 bases). In germline, CDR1 is SGHDN, CDR2 FVKESK. The germline V and J ends were trimmed by 0 bases and 3 bases, with 6 bases remaining between them. The CDR3 has 14 amino acids. The CDR3 protein is CASSQDRGKNIQYF. CDR3 bases: TGTGCCAGCAGCCAAGACAGGGGCAAAAACATTCAGTACTTC.

J is TRBJ1-1 and V is TRBV5-5, with TRBD1 identical over 7 bases. In germline, CDR1 is SGHKS, CDR2 YYEKEE (reference sequence). V dropped 4 bases and J dropped 5; count of bases not matched to a gene: 11. CDR3 length: 15 residues. CDR3 amino acids: CASSLRGLEGTEAFF. CDR3 in DNA: TGTGCCAGCAGCCTAAGGGGGCTGGAGGGGACTGAAGCTTTCTTT.

The genes are TRBV7-2 and TRBJ2-7; D is uncertain. CDR3 length equals 15 residues. Germline V gives CDR1 SGHTA, CDR2 FQGNSA. V was pared by 5 bases and J by 2 bases, with 16 bases between. The CDR3 is CASSETAGSAYEQYF. The CDR3 bases are TGTGCCAGCAGCGAAACCGCCGGGTCCGCCTACGAGCAGTACTTC.

This chain joins TRBV28 and TRBJ2-1, with 9 bases identical to TRBD2. J was trimmed by 4 bases and V by 5 bases; bases with no gene match: 9. The CDR3 is 16 residues long. CDR1 and CDR2 from the germline V gene are MDHEN and SYDVKM. The CDR3 nucleotides are TGTGCCAGCAGTATCCCTCTGCGGGAGGGATACAATGAGCAGTTCTTC. Its protein is CASSIPLREGYNEQFF.

The chain couples TRBV27 to TRBJ2-7; D gene unclear. The germline V gene has CDR1 MNHEY and CDR2 SMNVEV (reference sequence). CDR3 size: 13 residues. V lost 0 bases and J lost 2, with 5 bases in between. CDR3 sequence (DNA): TGTGCCAGCAGTTTATCTAGCCCCTACGAGCAGTACTTC. Translated: CASSLSSPYEQYF.

Comment on this clone: At the DNA level, this CDR3 is encoded by other sequences in the same sample as well. The rearrangement joins TRBV7-2 to TRBJ2-5; D is possibly TRBD2 (5 bases). The CDR3 covers 14 residues. Germline V lookup: CDR1 SGHTA, CDR2 FQGNSA. V was shortened by 1 base and J by 5 bases, with 11 bases between the two germline ends. The CDR3 spells CASSLGGRGETQYF. DNA of the CDR3: TGTGCCAGCAGCTTAGGAGGGAGAGGGGAGACCCAGTACTTC.

The J gene is TRBJ2-1, the V gene TRBV6-5; D call uncertain. This CDR3 is built from 15 residues. Germline V lookup: CDR1 MNHEY, CDR2 SVGAGI. Deletions cut 0 bases from V and 5 bases from J, with 11 bases between. The CDR3 bases are TGTGCCAGCAGTTACTCGGCTGGCGTAGACAATGAGCAGTTCTTC. This sequence encodes CASSYSAGVDNEQFF.

This clone was seen a few times. The chain carries TRBV5-1 and TRBJ2-5, with D hard to call. V lost 5 bases to trimming and J lost 4 bases, with 9 bases between them. Per the germline V gene, CDR1 is SGHRS and CDR2 is YFSETQ. This CDR3 has 12 residues. The CDR3 here is CASRAEPETQYF. CDR3 sequence (DNA): TGCGCCAGCAGGGCGGAACCAGAGACCCAGTACTTC.

The V call is TRBV5-5, the J call TRBJ1-2; TRBD1 aligns across 8 bases. The trim removed 0 bases at V and 6 bases at J, leaving 4 bases unmatched. This CDR3 is 14 amino acids long. The germline V gene encodes CDR1 SGHKS and CDR2 YYEKEE (reference sequence). The CDR3 nucleotides are TGTGCCAGCAGCTTGGGTCACAGGGGGGATGGCTACACCTTC. This encodes CASSLGHRGDGYTF.

The DNA of the CDR3 is TGTGCCAGCAGCTTATCCACGGGGAGGAGAGCTGGAAACACCATATATTTT. Its protein product is CASSLSTGRRAGNTIYF. This sequence joins TRBV7-9 and TRBJ1-3; D call uncertain. The CDR3 loop spans 17 amino acids. V was pared by 2 bases and J by 2 bases, with 16 bases between. Germline V lookup: CDR1 SEHNR, CDR2 FQNEAQ (reference sequence).

The chain uses TRBV7-8 and TRBJ1-4, with a weak D call TRBD1 (5 bases). Between the trimmed V and J ends, which lost 5 bases and 2 bases, there was a span of 12 bases. Germline CDR1 reads SGHVS; CDR2 reads FQNEAQ. CDR3 length equals 15 residues. CDR3 region: CASSRPWDTNEKLFF. In DNA, the CDR3 is TGTGCCAGCAGCCGACCGTGGGACACTAATGAAAAACTGTTTTTT.

The V gene is TRBV29-1, the J gene TRBJ1-1; D not resolved. Looked up from germline, CDR1 is SQVTM and CDR2 is ANQGSEA. The CDR3 is 11 amino acids. The germline V and J ends were trimmed by 7 bases and 4 bases, with 10 bases remaining between them. The CDR3 DNA follows: TGCAGCGCGCAGCGGGGCACTGAAGCTTTCTTT. Encoded protein: CSAQRGTEAFF.